This TCR beta chain was sequenced for a study of cytomegalovirus exposure and HLA in healthy donors. This CDR3 has 16 residues. CDR1 and CDR2 (germline): SGHAT, FQDESV (reference sequence). After removal of 5 bases from V and 1 base from J, the junction contained 8 bases not matched to a gene. 13 Jbeta primers and 60 Vbeta primers were used for the PCR. The method was immunoSEQ multiplex PCR; TCRdb's version includes in-frame clones alone and lacks a portion of them. In the table there are 86,000 or so clones, 70% to 80% of which are singletons. The chain couples TRBV11-1 to TRBJ2-1; 7 positions agree with TRBD1. The sequenced sample consisted of PBMCs. The sequence derives from a woman between 35 and 50 years old in good health and CMV-seropositive. The CDR3 coding sequence is TGTGCCAGCAGCGGGGAAGGGACAGCATCCTACAATGAGCAGTTCTTC. Its translation is CASSGEGTASYNEQFF.